These T cell receptor beta chains were read from a single sample in a study of blood T cell repertoires in COVID-19. The assay was immunoSEQ multiplex PCR, and TCRdb's table has in-frame clones only and misses some. The sample consists of under 25,000 clones, roughly 87% of them appearing once. Sequenced material: peripheral blood. The receptors come from a human donor with active COVID-19. The donor label of this sample is uncertain. CDR3s include the opening cysteine and the closing phenylalanine or tryptophan. The order of the fields is D gene, V gene, J gene, clone size, CDR3 protein, CDR3 DNA. D genes are given only for firm matches. Some rows mark clone size as missing; the rest say once, few, many or name a class of expanded clone.

D: NA
V: TRBV30
J: TRBJ2-7
size: NA
CDR3: CAWDRVGLYEQYF
DNA: TGTGCCTGGGACAGAGTGGGACTCTACGAGCAGTACTTC

D: NA
V: TRBV25-1
J: TRBJ2-3
size: NA
CDR3: CASRSGTPTDTQYF
DNA: TGTGCCAGCAGGTCCGGGACACCCACAGATACGCAGTATTTT

D: NA
V: TRBV15
J: TRBJ2-1
size: NA
CDR3: CATSRDRYSYNEQFF
DNA: TGTGCCACCAGCAGAGATCGGTACTCCTACAATGAGCAGTTCTTC

D: NA
V: TRBV2
J: TRBJ1-1
size: NA
CDR3: CASSATSTPGTEAFF
DNA: TGTGCCAGCAGTGCGACGAGTACCCCGGGGACTGAAGCTTTCTTT

D: NA
V: TRBV6-5
J: TRBJ2-5
size: NA
CDR3: CASSYTWDSRETQYF
DNA: TGTGCCAGCAGTTACACTTGGGACTCCCGAGAGACCCAGTACTTC

D: NA
V: TRBV30
J: TRBJ2-7
size: large
CDR3: CAWSLWGQYEQYF
DNA: TGTGCCTGGAGTTTGTGGGGCCAGTACGAGCAGTACTTC

D: NA
V: TRBV4-2
J: TRBJ1-5
size: NA
CDR3: CASSPGGHQPQHF
DNA: TGTGCCAGCAGCCCCGGGGGGCATCAGCCCCAGCATTTT

D: TRBD1
V: TRBV7-3
J: TRBJ1-1
size: NA
CDR3: CASSRQGGTEAFF
DNA: TGTGCCAGCAGCCGACAGGGAGGCACTGAAGCTTTCTTT

D: NA
V: TRBV6-1
J: TRBJ1-1
size: once
CDR3: CASSEARYRAFF
DNA: TGTGCCAGCAGTGAAGCTCGGTATCGGGCTTTCTTT

D: NA
V: TRBV6-5
J: TRBJ2-1
size: NA
CDR3: CASSYSFASKNEQFF
DNA: TGTGCCAGCAGTTACTCGTTCGCTAGCAAGAATGAGCAGTTCTTC

D: TRBD2
V: TRBV2
J: TRBJ2-1
size: NA
CDR3: CASSSGTSGYNEQFF
DNA: TGTGCCAGCAGTTCCGGGACTAGCGGATACAATGAGCAGTTCTTC

D: TRBD2
V: TRBV5-4
J: TRBJ2-5
size: NA
CDR3: CASSLPGEAGGKTQYF
DNA: TGTGCCAGCAGCTTGCCGGGGGAAGCGGGGGGTAAGACCCAGTACTTC

D: TRBD2
V: TRBV4-3
J: TRBJ2-1
size: NA
CDR3: CASSKGLAGRVAGDEQFF
DNA: TGCGCCAGCAGCAAGGGACTAGCGGGAAGGGTAGCAGGGGATGAGCAGTTCTTC

D: NA
V: TRBV10-3
J: TRBJ2-3
size: NA
CDR3: CAISTAVPTSTDTQYF
DNA: TGTGCCATCTCCACGGCGGTTCCAACTAGCACAGATACGCAGTATTTT

D: NA
V: TRBV30
J: TRBJ1-6
size: few
CDR3: CAWKKAPSSYNSPLHF
DNA: TGTGCCTGGAAGAAAGCGCCCAGCTCCTATAATTCACCCCTCCACTTT

D: TRBD2
V: TRBV3-1/TRBV3-2
J: TRBJ2-7
size: NA
CDR3: CASSPRVAGGSRAEQYF
DNA: TGTGCCAGCAGCCCTCGGGTGGCGGGAGGTTCTAGGGCAGAGCAGTACTTC

D: NA
V: TRBV5-1
J: TRBJ2-7
size: NA
CDR3: CASSLDDRSYEQYF
DNA: TGCGCCAGCAGCTTGGATGACAGGTCCTACGAGCAGTACTTC